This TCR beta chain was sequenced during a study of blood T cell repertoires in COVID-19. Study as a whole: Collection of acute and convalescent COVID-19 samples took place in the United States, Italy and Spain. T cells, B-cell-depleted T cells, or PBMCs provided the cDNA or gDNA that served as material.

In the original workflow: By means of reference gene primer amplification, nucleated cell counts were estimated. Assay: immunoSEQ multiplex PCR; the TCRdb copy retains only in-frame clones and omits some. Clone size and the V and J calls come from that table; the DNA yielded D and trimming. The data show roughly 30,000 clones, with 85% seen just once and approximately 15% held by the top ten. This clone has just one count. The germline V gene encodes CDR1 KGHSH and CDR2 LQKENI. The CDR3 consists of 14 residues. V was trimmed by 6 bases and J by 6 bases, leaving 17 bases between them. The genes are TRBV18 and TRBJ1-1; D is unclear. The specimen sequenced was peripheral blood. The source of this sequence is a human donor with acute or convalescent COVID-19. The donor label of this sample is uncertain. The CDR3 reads CASSSSPQSPEAFF. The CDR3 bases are TGTGCCAGCTCGTCCTCACCCCAGTCCCCTGAAGCTTTCTTT.